The text below deals with one T cell receptor (beta chain). The antigen remains unidentified. The record originates from a study of T cells expressing NK-cell markers. Study results and limitations: A range of 1.0-7.0% of CD8+ T cells consisted of dominant NKG2C+ clonotypes in several donors. These clonotypes also led the CD3+CD56-NKG2C+ fraction in a few donors.

Reprocessing the 5' RACE reads, TCRdb reports a single entry for every CDR3 protein and omits DNA. This listing includes just under 150,000 distinct CDR3 sequences. Germline-derived CDR1 and CDR2 are LGHNA and YSLEER. CDR3 length equals 16 residues. The clonotype was recovered from a man aged 18 to 35 in good health. The V call is TRBV4-3, the J call TRBJ2-2; TCRdb proposes TRBD2, but this gene call is untestable without DNA. Material for sequencing was blood T cells: a sorted CD56 or NKG2C T cell subset, CD4+ or CD8+ T cells, or bulk PBMC T cells (not recorded which). The CDR3 reads CASSQGLAANTGELFF.